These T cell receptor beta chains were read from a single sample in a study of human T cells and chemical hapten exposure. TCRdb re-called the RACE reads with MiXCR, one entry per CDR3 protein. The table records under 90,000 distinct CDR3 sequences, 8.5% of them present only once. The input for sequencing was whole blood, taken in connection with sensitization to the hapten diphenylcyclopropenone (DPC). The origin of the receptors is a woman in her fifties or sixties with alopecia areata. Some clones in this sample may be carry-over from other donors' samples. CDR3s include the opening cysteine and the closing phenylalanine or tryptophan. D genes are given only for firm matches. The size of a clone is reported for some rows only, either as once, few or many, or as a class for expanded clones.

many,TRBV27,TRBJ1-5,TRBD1,CASSSTGGNQPQHF,TGTGCCAGCAGTTCTACAGGGGGCAATCAGCCCCAGCATTTT
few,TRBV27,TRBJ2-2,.,CASSLLENTGELFF,TGTGCCAGCAGTTTATTGGAGAACACCGGGGAGCTGTTTTTT
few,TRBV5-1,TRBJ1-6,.,CASSLERERNSPLHF,TGCGCCAGCAGCTTGGAAAGGGAACGTAATTCACCCCTCCACTTT
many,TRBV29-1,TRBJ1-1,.,CSGGGGRNTEAFF,TGCAGCGGCGGGGGGGGGCGGAACACTGAAGCTTTCTTT
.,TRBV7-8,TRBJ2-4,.,CASTPGPRDIQYF,TGTGCCAGCACTCCGGGTCCTCGAGACATTCAGTACTTC
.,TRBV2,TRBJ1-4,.,CASSRDTGTNNEKLFF,TGTGCCAGCAGTAGGGACACCGGAACCAATAATGAAAAACTGTTTTTT
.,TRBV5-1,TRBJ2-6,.,CASSLVGISSGANVLTF,TGCGCCAGCAGCTTGGTGGGGATTAGCTCTGGGGCCAACGTCCTGACTTTC
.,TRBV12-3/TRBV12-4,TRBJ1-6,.,CASSSPGASNSPLHF,TGTGCCAGCAGTAGCCCCGGGGCCAGTAATTCACCCCTCCACTTT
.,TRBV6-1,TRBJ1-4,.,CASSEGGVTTNEKLFF,TGTGCCAGCAGTGAGGGCGGGGTTACAACTAATGAAAAACTGTTTTTT
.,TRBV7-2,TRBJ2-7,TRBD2,CASSPTSGPYEQYF,TGTGCCAGCAGCCCGACTAGCGGACCCTACGAGCAGTACTTC
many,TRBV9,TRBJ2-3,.,CASSVEGGADTQYF,TGTGCCAGCAGCGTAGAAGGGGGGGCAGATACGCAGTATTTT
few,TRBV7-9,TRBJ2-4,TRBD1,CASSPGTGGQNIQYF,TGTGCCAGCAGCCCCGGGACAGGGGGCCAGAACATTCAGTACTTC
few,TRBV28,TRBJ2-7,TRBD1,CASNEGALAYEQYF,TGTGCCAGCAACGAGGGGGCTTTAGCCTACGAGCAGTACTTC
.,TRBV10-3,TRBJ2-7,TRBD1,CAISAGGLPYEQYF,TGTGCCATCAGTGCAGGGGGCTTACCCTACGAGCAGTACTTC
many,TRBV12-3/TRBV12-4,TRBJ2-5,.,CASSFAGQETQYF,TGTGCCAGCAGTTTCGCGGGCCAAGAGACCCAGTACTTC
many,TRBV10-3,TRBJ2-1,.,CAISESMAVSSYNEQFF,TGTGCCATCAGTGAGTCGATGGCGGTTAGCTCCTACAATGAGCAGTTCTTC
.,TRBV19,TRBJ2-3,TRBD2,CASSKGGPGTQYF,TGTGCCAGTAGTAAGGGAGGGCCAGGCACGCAGTATTTT
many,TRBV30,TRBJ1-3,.,CAWRTPYSGNTIYF,TGTGCCTGGAGGACACCTTACTCTGGAAACACCATATATTTT
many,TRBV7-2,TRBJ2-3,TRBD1,CASSLAGQSTDTQYF,TGTGCCAGCAGCTTAGCGGGACAGAGCACAGATACGCAGTATTTT
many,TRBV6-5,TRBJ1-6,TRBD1,CASSDRDNSPLHF,TGTGCCAGCAGTGACAGGGATAATTCACCCCTCCACTTT
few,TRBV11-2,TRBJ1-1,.,CASTLSGVNTEAFF,TGTGCCAGCACCCTTTCAGGGGTGAACACTGAAGCTTTCTTT
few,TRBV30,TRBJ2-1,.,CAWSVRGKSYNEQFF,TGTGCCTGGAGTGTACGGGGAAAATCCTACAATGAGCAGTTCTTC
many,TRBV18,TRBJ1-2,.,CASSPPTESYGYTF,TGTGCCAGCTCACCACCGACAGAATCTTATGGCTACACCTTC
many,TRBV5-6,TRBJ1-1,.,CASSYGPNTEAFF,TGTGCCAGCAGCTATGGACCGAACACTGAAGCTTTCTTT
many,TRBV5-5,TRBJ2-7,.,CASSLDGYGQYF,TGTGCCAGCAGCTTGGACGGCTACGGGCAGTACTTC
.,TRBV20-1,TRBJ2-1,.,CSARDEGFSSYNEQFF,TGCAGTGCTAGAGATGAGGGGTTTAGCTCCTACAATGAGCAGTTCTTC
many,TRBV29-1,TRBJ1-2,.,CSVETTDHYGYTF,TGCAGCGTTGAAACGACGGACCACTATGGCTACACCTTC
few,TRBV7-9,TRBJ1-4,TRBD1,CASSRPGQGRNEKLFF,TGTGCCAGCAGCCGACCGGGACAGGGTCGAAATGAAAAACTGTTTTTT
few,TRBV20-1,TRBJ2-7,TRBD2,CSARGNSAGGLTYEQYF,TGCAGTGCTAGAGGTAACAGTGCGGGGGGCCTCACCTACGAGCAGTACTTC
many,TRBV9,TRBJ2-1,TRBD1,CASSHPPGQPVNEQFF,TGTGCCAGCAGCCACCCCCCGGGACAGCCCGTCAATGAGCAGTTCTTC
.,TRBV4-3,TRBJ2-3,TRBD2,CASSQALAGSTDTQYF,TGCGCCAGCAGCCAAGCTCTAGCGGGGTCCACAGATACGCAGTATTTT
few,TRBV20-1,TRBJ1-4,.,CSARQTVLSEKLFF,TGCAGTGCTAGGCAGACAGTACTGAGTGAAAAACTGTTTTTT
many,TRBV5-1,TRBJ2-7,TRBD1,CASSLAGTATYEQYF,TGCGCCAGCAGCTTGGCCGGGACAGCCACCTACGAGCAGTACTTC
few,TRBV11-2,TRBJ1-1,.,CASSSSLAGTEAFF,TGTGCCAGCAGCTCCTCCCTGGCTGGGACTGAAGCTTTCTTT
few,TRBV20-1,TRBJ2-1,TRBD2,CSARGASGDYNEQFF,TGCAGTGCTAGAGGGGCTAGCGGGGACTACAATGAGCAGTTCTTC
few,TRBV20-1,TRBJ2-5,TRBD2,CSARVRGASQETQYF,TGCAGTGCTAGAGTGCGGGGGGCTTCCCAAGAGACCCAGTACTTC
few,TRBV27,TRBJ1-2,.,CASMSGGESGYGYTF,TGTGCCAGCATGTCGGGGGGGGAAAGTGGCTATGGCTACACCTTC
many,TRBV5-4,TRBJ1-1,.,CASSLSALNTEAFF,TGTGCCAGCAGCTTAAGCGCGTTGAACACTGAAGCTTTCTTT
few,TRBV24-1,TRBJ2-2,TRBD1,CATSDPGQGSNTGELFF,TGTGCCACCAGTGACCCCGGACAGGGATCGAACACCGGGGAGCTGTTTTTT
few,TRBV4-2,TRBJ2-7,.,CASSQTAAGALAYEQYF,TGTGCCAGCAGCCAGACGGCCGCGGGGGCTCTGGCCTACGAGCAGTACTTC
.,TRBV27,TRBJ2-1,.,CASIPRLRGDPLTYNEQFF,TGTGCCAGCATTCCTCGGCTGCGCGGGGACCCGCTTACCTACAATGAGCAGTTCTTC
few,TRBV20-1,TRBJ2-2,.,CSARLSGYTGELFF,TGCAGTGCTAGACTTAGCGGATACACCGGGGAGCTGTTTTTT
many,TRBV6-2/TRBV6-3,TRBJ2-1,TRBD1,CASSFSGTGYNEQFF,TGTGCCAGCAGTTTTTCCGGGACAGGATACAATGAGCAGTTCTTC
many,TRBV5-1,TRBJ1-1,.,CASSLDGNYDTEAFF,TGCGCCAGCAGCTTGGACGGCAACTACGACACTGAAGCTTTCTTT
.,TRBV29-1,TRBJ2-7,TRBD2,CSVEEMGLAGGPYEQYF,TGCAGCGTTGAAGAAATGGGACTAGCGGGAGGGCCCTACGAGCAGTACTTC
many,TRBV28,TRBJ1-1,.,CASSWRTEAFF,TGTGCCAGCAGTTGGAGGACTGAAGCTTTCTTT
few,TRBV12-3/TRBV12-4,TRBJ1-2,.,CASSLVNRADGYTF,TGTGCCAGCAGTTTAGTCAACAGGGCGGATGGCTACACCTTC